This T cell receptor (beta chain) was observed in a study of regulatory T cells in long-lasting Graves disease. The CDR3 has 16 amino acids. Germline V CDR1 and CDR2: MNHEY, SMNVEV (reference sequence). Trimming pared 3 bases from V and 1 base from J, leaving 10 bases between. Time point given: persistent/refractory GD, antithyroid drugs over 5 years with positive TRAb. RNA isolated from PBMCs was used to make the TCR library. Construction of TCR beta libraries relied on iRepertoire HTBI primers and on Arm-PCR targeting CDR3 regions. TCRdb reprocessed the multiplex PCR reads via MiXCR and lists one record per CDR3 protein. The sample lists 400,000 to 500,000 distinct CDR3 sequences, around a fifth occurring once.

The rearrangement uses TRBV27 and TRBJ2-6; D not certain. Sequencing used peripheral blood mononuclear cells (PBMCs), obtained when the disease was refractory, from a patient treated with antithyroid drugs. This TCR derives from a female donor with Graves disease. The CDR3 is CASSLFWGSGANVLTF. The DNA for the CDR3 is TGTGCCAGCAGTTTGTTTTGGGGTTCTGGGGCCAACGTCCTGACTTTC.